Following are 6 T cell receptor beta chains from one sample sequenced in a study of CD8 T cells in ankylosing spondylitis. Their specific antigens are unknown. TCRdb redid the calling of the 5' RACE reads with MiXCR, one entry per CDR3 protein. The data contain about 330,000 distinct CDR3 sequences, 8% of them singletons. Study-wide findings and caveats: Several highly homologous variants made up a TCR beta motif, and this motif appeared characteristic of ankylosing spondylitis blood.

The sample taken for sequencing was blood, either unsorted or a sorted T cell fraction (not recorded which). These TCRs come from a male donor with ankylosing spondylitis.

This clonotype showed up just once. V usage is TRBV29-1 and J usage is TRBJ2-5; no firm D call. CDR1 SQVTM and CDR2 ANQGSEA come from the germline V gene. The CDR3 consists of 15 residues. V was cut by 1 base and J by 2 bases, with 14 bases left in between. The chain's CDR3 is CSVEGTACQQETQYF. CDR3 in DNA: TGCAGCGTTGAAGGAACCGCATGTCAACAAGAGACCCAGTACTTC.

This clonotype has just a few counts. The chain uses TRBV5-1 and TRBJ2-4, with no clear D. In germline, CDR1 is SGHRS, CDR2 YFSETQ. The CDR3 loop spans 14 amino acids. Deletions cut 0 bases from V and 6 bases from J, with 10 bases between. The CDR3 loop is CASSLGGSLNIQYF. The CDR3 DNA sequence: TGCGCCAGCAGCTTGGGCGGTTCCCTAAACATTCAGTACTTC.

The V call is TRBV5-1, the J call TRBJ2-3; 7 positions agree with TRBD1. Trimming at V came to 4 bases and at J to 5 bases, leaving 4 bases not matched to a gene. The CDR3 totals 13 residues. Germline values: CDR1 SGHRS, CDR2 YFSETQ. The DNA for the CDR3 is TGCGCCAGCAGCAGACAGGGCGAAGATACGCAGTATTTT. This translates into CASSRQGEDTQYF.

This clonotype was seen a few times. The chain links TRBV20-1 to TRBJ2-1; no firm D call. Looked up from germline, CDR1 is DFQATT and CDR2 is SNEGSKA (reference sequence). The CDR3 consists of 15 residues. Trimming cost V 7 bases and J 5 bases, with 21 bases left between them. The CDR3 DNA follows: TGCAGTGAAGCAGCGTGGCTTTTTGACCACAATGAGCAGTTCTTC. Translating gives CSEAAWLFDHNEQFF.

The V call is TRBV2, the J call TRBJ2-1; TRBD1 might be the D (5 bases). Per the germline V gene, CDR1 is SNHLY and CDR2 is FYNNEI. With 8 bases removed from V and 0 bases from J, the gap between germline ends came to 8 bases. CDR3 length equals 13 residues. CDR3 bases: TGTGCCAGCGACAGCAGCTCCTACAATGAGCAGTTCTTC. This codes for CASDSSSYNEQFF.

This clonotype occurred once. The chain has TRBV19 and TRBJ1-3; no definite D call. The CDR3 runs to 14 residues. V lost 9 bases, J lost 0 bases, and 12 bases lay in between. In germline, CDR1 is LNHDA, CDR2 SQIVND (reference sequence). In DNA form, the CDR3 reads TGTGCCAGCACCGCGGTTTCCTCTGGAAACACCATATATTTT. It codes for CASTAVSSGNTIYF.